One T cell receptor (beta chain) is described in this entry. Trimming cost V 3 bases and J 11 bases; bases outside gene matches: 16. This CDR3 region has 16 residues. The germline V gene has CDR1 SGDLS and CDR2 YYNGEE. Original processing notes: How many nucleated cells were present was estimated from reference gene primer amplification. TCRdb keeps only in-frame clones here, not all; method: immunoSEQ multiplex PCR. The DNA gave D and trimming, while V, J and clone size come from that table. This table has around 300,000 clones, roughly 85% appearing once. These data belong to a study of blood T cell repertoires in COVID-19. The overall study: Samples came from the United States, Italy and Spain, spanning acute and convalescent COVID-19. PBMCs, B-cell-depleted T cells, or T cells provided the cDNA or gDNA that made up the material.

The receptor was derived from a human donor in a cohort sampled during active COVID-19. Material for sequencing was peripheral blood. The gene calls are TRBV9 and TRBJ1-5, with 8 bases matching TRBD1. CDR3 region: CASSASGQGKISTQHF. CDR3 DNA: TGTGCCAGCAGCGCTAGTGGACAGGGTAAAATCAGCACCCAGCATTTT. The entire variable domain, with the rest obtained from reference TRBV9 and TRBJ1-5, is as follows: DSGVTQTPKHLITATGQRVTLRCSPRSGDLSVYWYQQSLDQGLQFLIQYYNGEERAKGNILERFSAQQFPDLHSELNLSSLELGDSALYFCASSASGQGKISTQHFGDGTRLSIL.